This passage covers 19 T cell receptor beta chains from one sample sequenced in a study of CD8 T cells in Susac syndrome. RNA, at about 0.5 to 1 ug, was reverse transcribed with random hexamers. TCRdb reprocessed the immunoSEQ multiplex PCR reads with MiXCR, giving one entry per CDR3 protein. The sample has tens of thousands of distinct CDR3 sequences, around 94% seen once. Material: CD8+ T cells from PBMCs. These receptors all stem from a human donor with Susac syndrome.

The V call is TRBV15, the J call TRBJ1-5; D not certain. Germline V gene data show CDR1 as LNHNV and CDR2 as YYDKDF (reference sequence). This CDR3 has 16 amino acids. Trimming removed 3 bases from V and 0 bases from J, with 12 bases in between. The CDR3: CATSRDFLDSNQPQHF. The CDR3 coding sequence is TGTGCCACCAGCAGGGATTTCTTGGATAGCAATCAGCCCCAGCATTTT.

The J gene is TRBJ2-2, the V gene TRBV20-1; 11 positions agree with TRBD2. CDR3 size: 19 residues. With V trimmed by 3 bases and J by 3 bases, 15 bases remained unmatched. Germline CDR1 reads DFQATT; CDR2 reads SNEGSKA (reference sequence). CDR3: CSASPFPPLLAGDTGELFF. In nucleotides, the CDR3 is TGCAGTGCTAGTCCCTTCCCTCCTCTACTAGCGGGAGACACCGGGGAGCTGTTTTTT.

Here the CDR3 DNA reads TGTGCCAGCAGCTTAGGCCTGGGACAGGGTAAGCCCCAGCATTTT. It specifies CASSLGLGQGKPQHF. The rearrangement links TRBV13 to TRBJ1-5, with 9 positions matching TRBD1. This CDR3 region has 15 residues. Germline V lookup: CDR1 PRHDT, CDR2 FYEKMQ (reference sequence). V shed 0 bases, J shed 8 bases, and the junction held 5 bases outside the gene matches. Full variable domain (remainder filled in from reference TRBV13 and TRBJ1-5): AAGVIQSPRHLIKEKRETATLKCYPIPRHDTVYWYQQGPGQDPQFLISFYEKMQSDKGSIPDRFSAQQFSDYHSELNMSSLELGDSALYFCASSLGLGQGKPQHFGDGTRLSIL.

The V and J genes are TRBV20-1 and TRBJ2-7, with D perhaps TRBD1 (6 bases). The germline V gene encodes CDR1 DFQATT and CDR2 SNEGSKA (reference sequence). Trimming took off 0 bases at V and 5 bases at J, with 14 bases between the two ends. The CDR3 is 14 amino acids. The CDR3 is CSAREGRGMNEQYF. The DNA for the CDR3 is TGCAGTGCTAGAGAAGGCAGGGGAATGAACGAGCAGTACTTC.

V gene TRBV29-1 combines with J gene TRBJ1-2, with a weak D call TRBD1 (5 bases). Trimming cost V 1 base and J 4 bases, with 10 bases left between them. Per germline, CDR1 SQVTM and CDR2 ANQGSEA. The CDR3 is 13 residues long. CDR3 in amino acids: CSVEGGDPYGYTF. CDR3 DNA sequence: TGCAGCGTTGAAGGGGGGGATCCCTATGGCTACACCTTC. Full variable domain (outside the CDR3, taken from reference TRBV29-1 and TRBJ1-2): SAVISQKPSRDICQRGTSLTIQCQVDSQVTMMFWYRQQPGQSLTLIATANQGSEATYESGFVIDKFPISRPNLTFSTLTVSNMSPEDSSIYLCSVEGGDPYGYTFGSGTRLTVV.

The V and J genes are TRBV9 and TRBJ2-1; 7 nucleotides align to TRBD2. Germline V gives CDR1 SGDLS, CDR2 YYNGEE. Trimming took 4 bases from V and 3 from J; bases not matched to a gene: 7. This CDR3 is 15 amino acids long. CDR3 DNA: TGTGCCAGCAGCTCTAGCGGATATTACTACAATGAGCAGTTCTTC. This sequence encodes CASSSSGYYYNEQFF.

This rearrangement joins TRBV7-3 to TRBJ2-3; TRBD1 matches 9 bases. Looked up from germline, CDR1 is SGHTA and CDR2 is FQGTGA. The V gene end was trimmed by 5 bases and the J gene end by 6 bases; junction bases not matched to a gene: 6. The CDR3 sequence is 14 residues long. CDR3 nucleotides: TGTGCCAGCAGCCCGACAGGGGGTGGTGATACGCAGTATTTT. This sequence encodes CASSPTGGGDTQYF. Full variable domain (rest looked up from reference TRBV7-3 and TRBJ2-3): GAGVSQTPSNKVTEKGKYVELRCDPISGHTALYWYRQSLGQGPEFLIYFQGTGAADDSGLPNDRFFAVRPEGSVSTLKIQRTERGDSAVYLCASSPTGGGDTQYFGPGTRLTVL.

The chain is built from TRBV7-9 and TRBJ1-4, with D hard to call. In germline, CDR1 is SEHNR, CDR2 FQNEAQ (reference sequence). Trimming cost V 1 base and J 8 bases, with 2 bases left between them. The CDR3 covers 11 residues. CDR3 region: CASSLDEKLFF. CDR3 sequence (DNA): TGTGCCAGCAGCTTAGACGAAAAACTGTTTTTT.

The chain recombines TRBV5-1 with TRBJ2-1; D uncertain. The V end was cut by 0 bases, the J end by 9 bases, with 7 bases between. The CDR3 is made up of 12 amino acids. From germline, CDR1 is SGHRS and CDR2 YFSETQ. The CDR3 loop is CASSLGGGEQFF. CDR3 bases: TGCGCCAGCAGCTTGGGCGGTGGTGAGCAGTTCTTC.

In DNA, the CDR3 is TGTGCCAGTAGCCACACAGGGAATGAGGATCAGCCCCAGCATTTT. It translates to CASSHTGNEDQPQHF. The gene calls are TRBV19 and TRBJ1-5, with D possibly TRBD1 on 6 matching bases. CDR1 LNHDA and CDR2 SQIVND come from the germline V gene (reference sequence). The germline V and J ends were trimmed by 6 bases and 5 bases, with 17 bases remaining between them. The CDR3 extends over 15 amino acids.

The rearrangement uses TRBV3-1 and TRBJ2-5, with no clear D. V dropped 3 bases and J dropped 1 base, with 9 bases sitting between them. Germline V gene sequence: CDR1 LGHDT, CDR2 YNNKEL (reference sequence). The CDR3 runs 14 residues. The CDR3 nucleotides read TGTGCCAGCAGCCATTTCGACATCCAAGAGACCCAGTACTTC. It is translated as CASSHFDIQETQYF.

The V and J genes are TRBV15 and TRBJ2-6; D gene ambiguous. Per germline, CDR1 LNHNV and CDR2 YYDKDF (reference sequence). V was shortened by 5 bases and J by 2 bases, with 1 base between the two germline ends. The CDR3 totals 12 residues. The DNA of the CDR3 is TGTGCCACCAGCCCTGGGGCCAACGTCCTGACTTTC. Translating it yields CATSPGANVLTF. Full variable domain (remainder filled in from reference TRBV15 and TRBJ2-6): DAMVIQNPRYQVTQFGKPVTLSCSQTLNHNVMYWYQQKSSQAPKLLFHYYDKDFNNEADTPDNFQSRRPNTSFCFLDIRSPGLGDTAMYLCATSPGANVLTFGAGSRLTVL.

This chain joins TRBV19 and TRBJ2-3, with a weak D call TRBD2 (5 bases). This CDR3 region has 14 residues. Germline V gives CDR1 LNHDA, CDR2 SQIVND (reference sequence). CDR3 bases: TGTGTATCTGGGAGTTTAAAAAACACAGATACGCAGTATTTT. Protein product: CVSGSLKNTDTQYF.

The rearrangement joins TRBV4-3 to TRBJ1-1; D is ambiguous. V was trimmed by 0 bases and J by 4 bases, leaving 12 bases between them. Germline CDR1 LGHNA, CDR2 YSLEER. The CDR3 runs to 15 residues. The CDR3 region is CASSQEWGRATEAFF. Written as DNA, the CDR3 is TGCGCCAGCAGCCAAGAGTGGGGTCGAGCCACTGAAGCTTTCTTT.

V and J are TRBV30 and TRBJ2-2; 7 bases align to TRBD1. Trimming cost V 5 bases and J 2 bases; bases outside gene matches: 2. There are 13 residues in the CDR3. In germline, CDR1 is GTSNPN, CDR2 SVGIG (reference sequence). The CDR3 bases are TGTGCCTGGGACAGGGTTAACACCGGGGAGCTGTTTTTT. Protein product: CAWDRVNTGELFF.

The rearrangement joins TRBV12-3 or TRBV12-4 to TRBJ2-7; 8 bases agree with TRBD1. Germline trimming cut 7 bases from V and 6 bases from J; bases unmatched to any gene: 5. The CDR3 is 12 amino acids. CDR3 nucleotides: TGTGCCAGCATGCCAGGGGGCCGCGAGCAGTACTTC. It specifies CASMPGGREQYF.

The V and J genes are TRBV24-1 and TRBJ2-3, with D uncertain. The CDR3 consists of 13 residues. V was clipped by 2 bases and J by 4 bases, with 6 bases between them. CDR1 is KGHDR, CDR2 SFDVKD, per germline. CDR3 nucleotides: TGTGCCACCAGTGATTGGGCATCAGATACGCAGTATTTT. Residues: CATSDWASDTQYF.

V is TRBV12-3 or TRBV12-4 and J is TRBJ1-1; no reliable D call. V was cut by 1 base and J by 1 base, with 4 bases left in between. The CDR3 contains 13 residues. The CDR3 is CASSLGSNTEAFF. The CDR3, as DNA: TGTGCCAGCAGTTTAGGCTCGAACACTGAAGCTTTCTTT.

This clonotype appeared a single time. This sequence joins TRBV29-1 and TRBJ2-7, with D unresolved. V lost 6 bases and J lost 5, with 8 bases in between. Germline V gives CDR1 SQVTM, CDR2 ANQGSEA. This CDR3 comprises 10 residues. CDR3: CSVTSNEQYF. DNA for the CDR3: TGCAGCGTGACCTCGAACGAGCAGTACTTC.